These T cell receptor beta chains were read from a single sample in a study of OX40 agonist ivuxolimab in advanced cancers. Libraries were prepared by immunoSEQ multiplex PCR; TCRdb keeps only in-frame clonotypes and omits some of them. The profile shows nearly 55,000 clones, about four fifths of them singletons. The sequencing here drew on CD4+ or CD8+ T cells sorted from blood, taken in a trial of the OX40 agonist ivuxolimab. Source of these receptors: an adult with an advanced solid tumor such as melanoma, head and neck, liver or kidney cancer. The CDR3 runs from the conserved cysteine through the conserved F or W. The D gene is left open where the match is weak. Size is stated for part of the rows, as once, few or many counts, or as a class when the clone is expanded.

CDR3nt,CDR3aa,j_gene,v_gene,abundance,d_gene
TGTGCCAGCAGCGGAAGATCCTACAATGAGCAGTTCTTC,CASSGRSYNEQFF,TRBJ2-1,TRBV28,once,.
TGTGCCAGCAGCCAAGGCCTAGCGGGACACGAGCAGTACTTC,CASSQGLAGHEQYF,TRBJ2-7,TRBV14,.,TRBD2
TGTGCCAGCAGTCACAGGGGGAGTGGCAATCAGCCCCAGCATTTT,CASSHRGSGNQPQHF,TRBJ1-5,TRBV6-5,.,TRBD1
TGTGCCACCAGCAGAGGTGGGGGCTCTGGAAACACCATATATTTT,CATSRGGGSGNTIYF,TRBJ1-3,TRBV15,.,.
TGTGCCTGGAGCCGGTTTGCGGCAGGGGATAATTCACCCCTCCACTTT,CAWSRFAAGDNSPLHF,TRBJ1-6,TRBV30,.,.
TGTGCCAGCAGTCCGAGAGCGGGAGGGTCCGGGGATACGCAGTATTTT,CASSPRAGGSGDTQYF,TRBJ2-3,TRBV28,few,TRBD2
TGTGCCAGCAGTTTATCGGACGGGAAGACCCGTGGCTACACCTTC,CASSLSDGKTRGYTF,TRBJ1-2,TRBV28,.,.
TGTGCCAGTAGTCGACTTATGAGGGGTACTGAAGCTTTCTTT,CASSRLMRGTEAFF,TRBJ1-1,TRBV19,.,.
TGTGCAAGTCGCGACCAACCGGGACCCCGAGGGGATCGCAATCAGCCCCAGCATTTT,CASRDQPGPRGDRNQPQHF,TRBJ1-5,TRBV12-2,.,.
TGTGCCAGTAGTCGAACCCGACAGGGGGGCACCGGGGAGCTGTTTTTT,CASSRTRQGGTGELFF,TRBJ2-2,TRBV19,.,TRBD1
TGTGCCAGCAGCGTAGGTGTCGGGGGGACGAACACCGGGGAGCTGTTTTTT,CASSVGVGGTNTGELFF,TRBJ2-2,TRBV9,.,TRBD2
TGTGCCAGCAGCCCCGCCCGGGGTCCCAACGAGCAGTACTTC,CASSPARGPNEQYF,TRBJ2-7,TRBV7-6,.,.
TGTGCCAGCAGCTTCGGACAGGGGGGTTATGGCTACACCTTC,CASSFGQGGYGYTF,TRBJ1-2,TRBV11-2,once,TRBD1
TGTGCCAGCAGCCAGGGGTCTCAAGAGACCCAGTACTTC,CASSQGSQETQYF,TRBJ2-5,TRBV11-1,.,.
TGTGCCAGCTCACCGACCTCCTTGGACAGGATCTCCTACAATGAGCAGTTCTTC,CASSPTSLDRISYNEQFF,TRBJ2-1,TRBV18,.,TRBD1
TGTGCCAGCAGCTACGCAGGTGAAGGAGTACCTGAAAAACTGTTTTTT,CASSYAGEGVPEKLFF,TRBJ1-4,TRBV13,.,.
TGTGCCAGCAGTTACCTCCAGAACACCGGGGAGCTGTTTTTT,CASSYLQNTGELFF,TRBJ2-2,TRBV6-5,.,.
TGTGCCAGCAGTCGGACAGGGGCGGATGAAAAACTGTTTTTT,CASSRTGADEKLFF,TRBJ1-4,TRBV6-5,.,TRBD1
TGTGCCAGCTCAGCCCGGGGACTAGCGGGTTTCGCAGATACGCAGTATTTT,CASSARGLAGFADTQYF,TRBJ2-3,TRBV27,.,TRBD2
TGTGCCAGCAGTTACTCGCATGAGTTTGGCTACACCTTC,CASSYSHEFGYTF,TRBJ1-2,TRBV6-5,once,.
TGTGCCAGCAGCCCGAGGGGGACAGGGAGTAGAGAGACCCAGTACTTC,CASSPRGTGSRETQYF,TRBJ2-5,TRBV7-8,.,TRBD1
TGTGCCAGCACCCCGGGACTTTCCTACAATGAGCAGTTCTTC,CASTPGLSYNEQFF,TRBJ2-1,TRBV6-5,.,.
TGTGCCAGCAGCTTGTCTCCGGGGATGGGACAGGGCTACGAGCAGTACTTC,CASSLSPGMGQGYEQYF,TRBJ2-7,TRBV7-2,.,TRBD1
TGTGCCAGTAGTATTTATCAAGGGGGCCAGCCGAACACCGGGGAGCTGTTTTTT,CASSIYQGGQPNTGELFF,TRBJ2-2,TRBV19,.,TRBD1